This TCR beta chain was captured in a study of technical replicates of blood from several donors. Data came from immunoSEQ multiplex PCR; TCRdb stores just in-frame clones and leaves some out. Of about 80,000 clones listed, more than 85% are singletons. This CDR3 spans 17 amino acids. V gave up 4 bases and J gave up 0 bases; unmatched junction bases: 11. CDR1 is LGHNA, CDR2 YNFKEQ, per germline. This TCR came from a human donor in good health. Source material: T cells isolated from PBMCs. This sequence joins TRBV4-2 and TRBJ2-5, with 7 bases identical to TRBD2. CDR3 region: CASSPRESGAYQETQYF. For the CDR3, the DNA is TGTGCCAGCAGCCCGAGGGAGAGCGGGGCCTACCAAGAGACCCAGTACTTC.